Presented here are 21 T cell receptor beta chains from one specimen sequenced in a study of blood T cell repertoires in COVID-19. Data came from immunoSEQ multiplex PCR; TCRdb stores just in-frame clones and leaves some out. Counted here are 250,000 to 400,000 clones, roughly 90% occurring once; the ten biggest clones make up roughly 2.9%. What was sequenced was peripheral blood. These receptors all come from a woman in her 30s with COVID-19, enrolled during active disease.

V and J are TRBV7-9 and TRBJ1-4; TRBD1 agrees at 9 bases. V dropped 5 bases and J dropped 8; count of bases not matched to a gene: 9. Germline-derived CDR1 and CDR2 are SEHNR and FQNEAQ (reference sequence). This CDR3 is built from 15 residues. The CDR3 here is CASSLKGTGREKLFF. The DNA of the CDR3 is TGTGCCAGCAGCCTGAAGGGGACAGGGAGGGAAAAACTGTTTTTT.

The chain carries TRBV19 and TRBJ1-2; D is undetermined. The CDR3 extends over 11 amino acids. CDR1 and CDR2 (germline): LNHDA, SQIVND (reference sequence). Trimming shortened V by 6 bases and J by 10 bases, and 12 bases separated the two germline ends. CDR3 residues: CASRVNRDYTF. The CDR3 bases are TGTGCCAGTAGAGTCAACCGGGACTACACCTTC.

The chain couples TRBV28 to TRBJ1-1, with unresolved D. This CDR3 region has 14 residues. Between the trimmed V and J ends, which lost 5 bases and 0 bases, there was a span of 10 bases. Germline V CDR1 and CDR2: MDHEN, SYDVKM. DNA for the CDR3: TGTGCCAGCAGTCCTACAGCCCTGAACACTGAAGCTTTCTTT. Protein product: CASSPTALNTEAFF.

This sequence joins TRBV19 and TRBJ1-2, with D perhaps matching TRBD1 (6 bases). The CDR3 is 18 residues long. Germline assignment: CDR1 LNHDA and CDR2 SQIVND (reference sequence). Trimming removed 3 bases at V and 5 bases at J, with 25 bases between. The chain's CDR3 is CASSMGGRSSGGSYGYTF. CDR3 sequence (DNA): TGTGCCAGTAGTATGGGGGGGCGGTCCAGCGGCGGTTCGTATGGCTACACCTTC.

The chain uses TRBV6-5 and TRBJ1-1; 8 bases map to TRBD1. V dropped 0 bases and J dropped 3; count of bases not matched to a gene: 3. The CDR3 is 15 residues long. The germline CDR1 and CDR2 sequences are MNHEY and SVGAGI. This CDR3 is CASSYSNRGDTEAFF. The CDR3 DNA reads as TGTGCCAGCAGTTACTCCAACAGGGGGGACACTGAAGCTTTCTTT.

The CDR3 loop reads CASSLIGVEQYF. CDR3 DNA sequence: TGTGCCAGCAGCTTGATAGGGGTCGAGCAGTACTTC. This rearrangement joins TRBV7-2 to TRBJ2-7; weak D call: TRBD1 (5 bases). The CDR3 consists of 12 residues. The V end lost 3 bases, the J end lost 6 bases, and 9 bases lay between the germline ends. Germline V gives CDR1 SGHTA, CDR2 FQGNSA.

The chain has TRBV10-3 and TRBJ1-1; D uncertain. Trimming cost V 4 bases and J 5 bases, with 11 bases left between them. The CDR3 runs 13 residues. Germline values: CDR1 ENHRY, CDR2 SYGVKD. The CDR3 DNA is TGTGCCATCAGTGGGCGGGGTGGGACTGAAGCTTTCTTT. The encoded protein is CAISGRGGTEAFF.

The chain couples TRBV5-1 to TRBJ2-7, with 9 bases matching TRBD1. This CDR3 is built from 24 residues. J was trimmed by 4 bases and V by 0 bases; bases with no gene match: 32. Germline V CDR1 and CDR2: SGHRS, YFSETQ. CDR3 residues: CASSLVSSGTGSSFDDPTKYEQYF. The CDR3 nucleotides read TGCGCCAGCAGCTTGGTTTCCTCCGGGACAGGGTCTTCGTTTGACGACCCGACAAAGTACGAGCAGTACTTC.

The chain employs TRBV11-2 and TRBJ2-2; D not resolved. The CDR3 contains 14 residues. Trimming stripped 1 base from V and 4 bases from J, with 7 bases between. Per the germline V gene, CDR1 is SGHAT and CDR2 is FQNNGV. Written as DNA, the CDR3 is TGTGCCAGCAGCTTAGGGCCCTCCACCGGGGAGCTGTTTTTT. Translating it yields CASSLGPSTGELFF.

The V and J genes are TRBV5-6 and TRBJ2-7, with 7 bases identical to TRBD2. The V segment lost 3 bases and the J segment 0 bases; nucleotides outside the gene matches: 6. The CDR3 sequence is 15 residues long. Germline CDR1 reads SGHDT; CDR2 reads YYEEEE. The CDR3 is CASSWGGEDSYEQYF. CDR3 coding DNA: TGTGCCAGCAGCTGGGGAGGGGAGGACTCCTACGAGCAGTACTTC.

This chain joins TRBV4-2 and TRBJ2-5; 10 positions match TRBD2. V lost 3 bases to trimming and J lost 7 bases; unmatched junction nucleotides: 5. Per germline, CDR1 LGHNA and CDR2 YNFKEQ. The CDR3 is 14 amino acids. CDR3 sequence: CASSQSSGGRTQYF. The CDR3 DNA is TGTGCCAGCAGCCAGTCTAGCGGGGGCAGGACCCAGTACTTC.

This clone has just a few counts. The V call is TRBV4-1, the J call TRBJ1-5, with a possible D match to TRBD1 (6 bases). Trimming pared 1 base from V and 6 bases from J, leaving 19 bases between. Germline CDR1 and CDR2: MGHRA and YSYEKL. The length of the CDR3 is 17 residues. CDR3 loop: CASSQVILGGAAQPQHF. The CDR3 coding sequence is TGCGCCAGCAGCCAAGTCATCCTTGGGGGGGCAGCTCAGCCCCAGCATTTT.

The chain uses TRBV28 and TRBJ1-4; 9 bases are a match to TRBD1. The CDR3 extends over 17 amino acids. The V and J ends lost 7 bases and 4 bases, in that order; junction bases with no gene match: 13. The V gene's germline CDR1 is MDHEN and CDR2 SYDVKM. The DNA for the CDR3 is TGTGCCAGCACCTCCGGTGGCGCGGGACAGGGTAATGAAAAACTGTTTTTT. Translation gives CASTSGGAGQGNEKLFF.

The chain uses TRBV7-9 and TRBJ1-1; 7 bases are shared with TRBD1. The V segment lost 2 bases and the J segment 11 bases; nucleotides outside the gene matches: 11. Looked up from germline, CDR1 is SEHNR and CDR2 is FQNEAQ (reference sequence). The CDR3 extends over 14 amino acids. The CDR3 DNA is TGTGCCAGCAGCTTATCCAGGGGGTTAGTGGAGGCTTTCTTT. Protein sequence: CASSLSRGLVEAFF.

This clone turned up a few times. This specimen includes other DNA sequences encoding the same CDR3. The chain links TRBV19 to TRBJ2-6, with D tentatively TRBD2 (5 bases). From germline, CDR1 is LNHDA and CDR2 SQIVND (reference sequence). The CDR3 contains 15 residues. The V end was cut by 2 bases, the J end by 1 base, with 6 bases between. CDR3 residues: CASSISGSGANVLTF. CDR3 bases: TGTGCCAGTAGTATATCGGGGTCTGGGGCCAACGTCCTGACTTTC.

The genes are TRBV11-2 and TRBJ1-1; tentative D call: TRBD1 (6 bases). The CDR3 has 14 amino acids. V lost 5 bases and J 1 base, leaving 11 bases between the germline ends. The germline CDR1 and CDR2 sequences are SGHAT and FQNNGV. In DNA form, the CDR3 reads TGTGCCAGCAGCCCGGGACATTGGAACACTGAAGCTTTCTTT. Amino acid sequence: CASSPGHWNTEAFF.

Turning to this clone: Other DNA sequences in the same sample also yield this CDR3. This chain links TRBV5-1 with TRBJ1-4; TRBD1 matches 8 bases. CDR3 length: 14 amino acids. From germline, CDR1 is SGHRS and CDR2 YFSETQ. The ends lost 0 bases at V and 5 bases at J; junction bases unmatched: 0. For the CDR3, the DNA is TGCGCCAGCAGCTTGGGACAGGGGAATGAAAAACTGTTTTTT. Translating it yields CASSLGQGNEKLFF.

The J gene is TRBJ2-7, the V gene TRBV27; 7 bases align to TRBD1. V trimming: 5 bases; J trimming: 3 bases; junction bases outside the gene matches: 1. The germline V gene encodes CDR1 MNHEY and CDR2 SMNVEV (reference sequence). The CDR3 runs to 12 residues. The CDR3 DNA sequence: TGTGCCAGCAGTAACAGGGGCTACGAGCAGTACTTC. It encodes CASSNRGYEQYF.

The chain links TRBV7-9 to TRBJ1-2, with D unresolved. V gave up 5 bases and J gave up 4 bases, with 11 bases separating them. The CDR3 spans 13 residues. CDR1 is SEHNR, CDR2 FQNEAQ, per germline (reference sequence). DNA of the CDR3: TGTGCCAGCAGCCAAGACGGGTCCTATGGCTACACCTTC. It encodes CASSQDGSYGYTF.

DNA of the CDR3: TGTGCCAGCAGCCCCACAGGGGGGAGCTCCTACGAGCAGTACTTC. Translation: CASSPTGGSSYEQYF. The rearrangement links TRBV5-6 to TRBJ2-7, with 8 bases matching TRBD1. Germline loops: CDR1 SGHDT, CDR2 YYEEEE. The V and J ends lost 4 bases and 0 bases, in that order; junction bases with no gene match: 6. The CDR3 covers 15 residues.

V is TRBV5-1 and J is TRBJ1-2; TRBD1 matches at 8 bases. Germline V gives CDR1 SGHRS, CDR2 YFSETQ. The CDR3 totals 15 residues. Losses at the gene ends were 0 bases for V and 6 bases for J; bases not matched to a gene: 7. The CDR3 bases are TGCGCCAGCAGCTTGGGTGGACAGGGAGAAAATGGCTACACCTTC. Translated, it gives CASSLGGQGENGYTF.